This T cell receptor beta chain was recorded in a study of PD-1 blockade in classical Hodgkin lymphoma. Relapse was seen in all patients after autologous stem cell transplantation, and brentuximab vedotin exposure was variable. The germline gives CDR1 MDHEN, CDR2 SYDVKM. The CDR3 has 13 residues. V was trimmed by 5 bases and J by 1 base, leaving 8 bases between them. Some clones are missing from TCRdb's copy, which holds only in-frame ones; the method was immunoSEQ multiplex PCR. The sample includes about 150,000 clones, approximately 81% of them seen just once. This sequence was found in a human donor with classical Hodgkin lymphoma. The starting material was peripheral blood mononuclear cells (PBMCs), obtained before the second cycle of nivolumab. The chain has TRBV28 and TRBJ1-1; D ambiguous. CDR3 nucleotides: TGTGCCAGCAGTACCCCACCGAACACTGAAGCTTTCTTT. This gives the protein CASSTPPNTEAFF. Drawing the rest from reference TRBV28 and TRBJ1-1, the complete variable domain is DVKVTQSSRYLVKRTGEKVFLECVQDMDHENMFWYRQDPGLGLRLIYFSYDVKMKEKGDIPEGYSVSREKKERFSLILESASTNQTSMYLCASSTPPNTEAFFGQGTRLTVV.